The TCR beta chain described here comes from a study of shared clonotypes between healthy human individuals. On the study more broadly: Each donor had three CD4 naive, three CD4 memory, two CD8 naive and one CD8 memory plate.

The germline V gene encodes CDR1 MDHEN and CDR2 SYDVKM. The ends lost 3 bases at V and 5 bases at J; junction bases unmatched: 11. The CDR3 is made up of 16 amino acids. Sequencing was at deep level. Splitting of each subset's genomic DNA was done evenly across several immunoSEQ plates. Assay used: immunoSEQ multiplex PCR; TCRdb lists only in-frame clones, some missing. Among around 2,000,000 clones listed, approximately 94% were seen once. Study-level points and caveats: The diversity represented, both genetic and in exposure history, was limited by few donors.

Of note for this clone: The target antigen is unknown.

CD8 cells classed as naive were CD45RO-negative and positively selected for CCR7, excluding terminally differentiated effector memory CD45RA+ cells. The TCR sequence derives from a man in his late teens or twenties in good health. Some clones in this sample may be carry-over from other donors' samples. The chain joins TRBV28 to TRBJ2-7; 9 bases align to TRBD1. Sequenced: naive CD8+ T cells from PBMCs. The CDR3 region is CASSFLPGQGPHEQYF. The CDR3 nucleotides read TGTGCCAGCAGTTTCTTACCGGGACAGGGTCCCCACGAGCAGTACTTC.